The T cell receptor beta chain under discussion was sequenced for a study of long-term antiretroviral therapy in people with HIV. They ran version v3.0 of the immunoSEQ assay at survey level. Using immunoSEQ multiplex PCR, the repertoire was profiled, and TCRdb retains in-frame clones only, with some absent. The table has around 20,000 clones, around 87% seen once. Losses at the gene ends were 5 bases for V and 8 bases for J; bases not matched to a gene: 9. The CDR3 has 15 residues. Germline V CDR1 and CDR2: MNHEY, SMNVEV (reference sequence). Every one of the donors gave at least one pre-ART PBMC sample and at least two post-ART PBMC samples.

This sequence was found in a woman between 45 and 60 years old with HIV. The specimen comprised unsorted PBMCs, sampled approximately 2.5 years after starting antiretroviral therapy. The rearrangement links TRBV27 to TRBJ1-4, with 9 positions matching TRBD1. CDR3 in DNA: TGTGCCAGCAGTCTACAGGGGGCGGGAGGGGAAAAACTGTTTTTT. This translates into CASSLQGAGGEKLFF.